The T cell receptor beta chain under discussion was sequenced for a study of OX40 agonist ivuxolimab in advanced cancers. About the research overall: Patient treatment consisted of intravenous ivuxolimab administration every 2 weeks at 0.01 to 10 mg/kg.

This CDR3 has 12 residues. CDR1 and CDR2 (germline): SNHLY, FYNNEI. Sequenced by immunoSEQ multiplex PCR; TCRdb stores in-frame clones only, minus some. Of 35,000 to 40,000 clones in the sample, around four fifths were seen once. This clone was found once. The antigen is unknown. Overall study findings and caveats: At 0.1 to 3.0 mg/kg and by week 6, CD4+ and CD8+ T cells in the blood had expanded clonally. Part of the nonresponder group also had normalized T-cell clonal expansion that was low. More expanded clones were seen, on average, in CD8+ T cells than in CD4+.

This chain links TRBV2 with TRBJ2-5; either TRBD1 or TRBD2 may fit D (5 bases each). TRBJ2-7 explains the end of the DNA better; the J call may be wrong. The source was CD4+ or CD8+ T cells sorted from blood, collected in a trial of the OX40 agonist ivuxolimab. The receptor's source is an adult with an advanced solid tumor such as melanoma, head and neck, liver or kidney cancer. The CDR3 loop is CASSVRGYEQYF. In nucleotides, the CDR3 is TGTGCCAGCAGTGTGAGGGGATACGAGCAGTACTTC.